Below, one TCR beta chain is given with its context. This specimen belongs to a study of blood T cell repertoires in COVID-19. About the research overall: The United States, Italy and Spain provided the acute and convalescent COVID-19 samples. Sources were T cells, B-cell-depleted T cells, or PBMCs; the material itself was cDNA or gDNA.

Data came from immunoSEQ multiplex PCR; TCRdb stores just in-frame clones and leaves some out. The sample carries some 26,000 clones, roughly nine tenths recorded once. Trimming at V came to 0 bases and at J to 6 bases, leaving 5 bases not matched to a gene. The length of the CDR3 is 16 residues. The germline gives CDR1 LGHDT, CDR2 YNNKEL (reference sequence). Material for sequencing was peripheral blood. The sequence was obtained from a man between 65 and 80 years old with active COVID-19. V usage is TRBV3-1 (or the pseudogene TRBV3-2) and J usage is TRBJ1-6; 7 bases align to TRBD1. The CDR3 DNA sequence: TGTGCCAGCAGCCAAGATATGACAGGGTTTAATTCACCCCTCCACTTT. Translating gives CASSQDMTGFNSPLHF.